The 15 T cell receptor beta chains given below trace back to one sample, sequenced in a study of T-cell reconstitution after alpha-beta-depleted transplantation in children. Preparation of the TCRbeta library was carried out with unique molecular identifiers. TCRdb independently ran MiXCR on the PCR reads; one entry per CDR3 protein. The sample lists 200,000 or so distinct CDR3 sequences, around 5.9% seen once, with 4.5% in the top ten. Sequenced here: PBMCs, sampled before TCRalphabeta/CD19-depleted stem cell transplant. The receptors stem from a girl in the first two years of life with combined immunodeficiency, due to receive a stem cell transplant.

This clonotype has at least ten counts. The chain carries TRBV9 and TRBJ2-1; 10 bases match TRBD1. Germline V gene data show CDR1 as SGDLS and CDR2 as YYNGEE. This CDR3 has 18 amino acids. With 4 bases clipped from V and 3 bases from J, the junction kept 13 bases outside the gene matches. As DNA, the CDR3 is TGTGCCAGCAGCCCACTCTGGGACAGGGGTAAAGACTACAATGAGCAGTTCTTC. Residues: CASSPLWDRGKDYNEQFF.

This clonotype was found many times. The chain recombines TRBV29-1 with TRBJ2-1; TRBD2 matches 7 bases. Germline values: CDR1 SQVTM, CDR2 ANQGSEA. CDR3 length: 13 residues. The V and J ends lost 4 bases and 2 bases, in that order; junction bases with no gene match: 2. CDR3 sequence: CSVGGRAYNEQFF. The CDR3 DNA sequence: TGCAGCGTTGGAGGGAGGGCCTACAATGAGCAGTTCTTC.

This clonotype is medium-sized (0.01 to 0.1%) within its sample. The CDR3: CASSLSSGNSEQFF. CDR3 coding DNA: TGTGCCAGCAGTTTATCTAGCGGGAATAGTGAGCAGTTCTTC. The rearrangement uses TRBV12-3 or TRBV12-4 and TRBJ2-1; 9 bases line up with TRBD2. The CDR3 consists of 14 residues. V was clipped by 2 bases and J by 9 bases; unmatched bases: 5.

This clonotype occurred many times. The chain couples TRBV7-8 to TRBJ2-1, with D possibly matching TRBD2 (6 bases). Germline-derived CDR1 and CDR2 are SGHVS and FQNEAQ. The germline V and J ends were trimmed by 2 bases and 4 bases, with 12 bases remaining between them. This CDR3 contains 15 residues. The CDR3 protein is CASSLKDYIYNEQFF. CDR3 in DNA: TGTGCCAGCAGCTTAAAGGACTACATATACAATGAGCAGTTCTTC.

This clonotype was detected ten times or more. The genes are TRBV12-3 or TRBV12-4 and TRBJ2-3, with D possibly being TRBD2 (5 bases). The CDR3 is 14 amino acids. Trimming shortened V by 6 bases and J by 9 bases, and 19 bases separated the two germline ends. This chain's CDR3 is CASRGDLNLDTQYF. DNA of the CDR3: TGTGCCAGCAGGGGAGACCTCAACCTTGACACGCAGTATTTT.

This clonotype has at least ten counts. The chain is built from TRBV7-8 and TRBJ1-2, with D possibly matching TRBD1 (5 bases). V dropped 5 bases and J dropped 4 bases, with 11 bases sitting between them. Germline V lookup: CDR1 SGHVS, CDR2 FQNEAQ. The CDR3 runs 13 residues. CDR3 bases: TGTGCCAGCAGCCCGGGACCCCTCTATGGCTACACCTTC. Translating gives CASSPGPLYGYTF. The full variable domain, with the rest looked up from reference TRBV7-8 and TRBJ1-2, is GAGVSQSPRYKVAKRGQDVALRCDPISGHVSLFWYQQALGQGPEFLTYFQNEAQLDKSGLPSDRFFAERPEGSVSTLKIQRTQQEDSAVYLCASSPGPLYGYTFGSGTRLTVV.

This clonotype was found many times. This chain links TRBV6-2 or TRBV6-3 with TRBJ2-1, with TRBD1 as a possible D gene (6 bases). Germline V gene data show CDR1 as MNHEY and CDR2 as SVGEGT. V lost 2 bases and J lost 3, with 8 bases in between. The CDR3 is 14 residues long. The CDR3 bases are TGTGCCAGCAGTTACACGGACAGCTACAATGAGCAGTTCTTC. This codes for CASSYTDSYNEQFF.

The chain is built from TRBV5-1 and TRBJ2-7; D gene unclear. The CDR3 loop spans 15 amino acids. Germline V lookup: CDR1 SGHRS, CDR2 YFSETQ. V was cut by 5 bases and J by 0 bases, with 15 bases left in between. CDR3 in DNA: TGCGCCAGCAGACACCTAGATTTCAGCTCCTACGAGCAGTACTTC. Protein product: CASRHLDFSSYEQYF.

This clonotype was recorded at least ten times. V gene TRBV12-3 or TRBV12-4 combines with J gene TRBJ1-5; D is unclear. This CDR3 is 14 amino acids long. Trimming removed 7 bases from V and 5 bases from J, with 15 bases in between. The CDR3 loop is CASTEGISYQPQHF. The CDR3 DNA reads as TGTGCCAGCACTGAAGGAATTTCGTATCAGCCCCAGCATTTT.

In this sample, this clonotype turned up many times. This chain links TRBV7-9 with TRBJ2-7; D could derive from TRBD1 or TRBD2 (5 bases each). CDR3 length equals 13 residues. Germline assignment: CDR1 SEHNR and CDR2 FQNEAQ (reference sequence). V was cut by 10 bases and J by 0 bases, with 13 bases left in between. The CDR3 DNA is TGTGCCATTGCCAGGGAGAGCTCCTACGAGCAGTACTTC. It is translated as CAIARESSYEQYF.

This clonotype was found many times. CDR3 protein: CAWSRGQGGYEGAFF. In DNA form, the CDR3 reads TGTGCCTGGAGTAGGGGCCAGGGCGGATACGAGGGGGCTTTCTTT. V gene TRBV30 combines with J gene TRBJ1-1; TRBD1 might be the D (5 bases). V lost 2 bases and J 11 bases, leaving 24 bases between the germline ends. CDR1 is GTSNPN, CDR2 SVGIG, per germline (reference sequence). The CDR3 totals 15 residues.

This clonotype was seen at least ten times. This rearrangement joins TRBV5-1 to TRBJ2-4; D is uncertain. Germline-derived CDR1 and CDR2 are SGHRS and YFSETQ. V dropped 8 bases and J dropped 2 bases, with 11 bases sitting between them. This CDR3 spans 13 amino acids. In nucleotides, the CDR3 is TGCGCCAGGCCTCCCAAGTCCAAAAACATTCAGTACTTC. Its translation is CARPPKSKNIQYF.

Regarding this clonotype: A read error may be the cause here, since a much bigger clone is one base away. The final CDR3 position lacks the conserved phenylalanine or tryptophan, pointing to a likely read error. The CDR3 DNA is TGTGCCAGCAGCTTACGCCTAGCGGGGGGGCCAATTACAGATACGCAGTATTGT. Its protein product is CASSLRLAGGPITDTQYC. The rearrangement links TRBV7-2 to TRBJ2-3; 12 bases line up with TRBD2. The J segment lost 3 bases and the V segment lost 2 bases, leaving 9 bases of the junction unmatched. The germline gives CDR1 SGHTA, CDR2 FQGNSA. The CDR3 totals 18 residues.

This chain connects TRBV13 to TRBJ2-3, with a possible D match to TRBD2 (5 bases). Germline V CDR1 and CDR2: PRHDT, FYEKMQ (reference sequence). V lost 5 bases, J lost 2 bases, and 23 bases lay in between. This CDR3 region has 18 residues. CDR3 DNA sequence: TGTGCCAGCAGCGCCCTCGAACTTGCGAGCGGAGACACAGATACGCAGTATTTT. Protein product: CASSALELASGDTDTQYF.

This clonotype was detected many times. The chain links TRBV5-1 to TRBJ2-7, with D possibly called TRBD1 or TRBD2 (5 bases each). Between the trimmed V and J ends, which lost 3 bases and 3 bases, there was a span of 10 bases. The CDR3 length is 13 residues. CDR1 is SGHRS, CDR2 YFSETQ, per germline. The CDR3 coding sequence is TGCGCCAGCAGCTGGGACCCCGACTACGAGCAGTACTTC. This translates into CASSWDPDYEQYF.